This T cell receptor (beta chain) was observed in a study of cytomegalovirus exposure and HLA in healthy donors. Whole-study context: As released early, the data held 75 million to 90 million unique TCRs from HLA-typed donors.

Study-level results: Most CMV-associated TCR beta chains were later found to appear HLA-restricted. Across all donors, roughly uniform sequencing depth was an assumption of the presence/absence analyses.

The CDR3 sequence is 14 residues long. Deletions cut 0 bases from V and 1 base from J, with 6 bases between. CDR1 is PRHDT, CDR2 FYEKMQ, per germline (reference sequence). In regard to this clone: Antigen unknown.

Amplification used 60 Vbeta primers and 13 Jbeta primers. Original handling: Later work found around 80 million unique TCR beta chains, with 9.5 million to 14 million shared. Clones were sequenced by immunoSEQ multiplex PCR, and TCRdb holds only the in-frame ones, with some missing. The V and J calls and clone size are taken from that table; D and trimming were inferred from the DNA. The data show some 150,000 clones, 81% seen once. This rearrangement joins TRBV13 to TRBJ2-5; D is unclear. The sequencing input was PBMCs. The receptor's source is a woman between 18 and 29 years old in good health and CMV-seropositive. The CDR3 bases are TGTGCCAGCAGCTTAGGTTGGAGCCAAGAGACCCAGTACTTC. Protein product: CASSLGWSQETQYF.